The entry that follows covers one TCR beta chain sequence. Antigen unknown. A much larger clone sits a single nucleotide away, making a read error possible. The data were obtained in a study of metastatic and nonmetastatic thyroid tumors. About the study: Samples came from malignant and benign thyroid patients, and repertoires were compared across blood and tumor or nodule tissue.

CDR3 length equals 15 residues. Germline-derived CDR1 and CDR2 are SGHVS and FNYEAQ. Ahead of thyroid surgery, no patient had received treatment of any kind. General study findings and limits: When malignant thyroid tumors were compared with benign nodules, TCR beta diversity was reportedly significantly higher in the malignant tumors. This held in both blood and tumor samples.

Under the authors' procedure: The study took CDR3 differences across clinicopathological groups and made a distant-metastasis classifier for papillary thyroid cancer from them. Using MiXCR, TCRdb re-called clones from the PCR reads. TCRdb, not the authors, supplied the V and J calls. The data hold 30,000 to 35,000 clones, with more than 15% observed a single time. V gene TRBV7-6 combines with J gene TRBJ1-5, with D tentatively TRBD1 (6 bases). The source is a female donor with papillary thyroid cancer or a benign thyroid nodule (not recorded which). Some clones in this sample may be carry-over from other donors' samples. The material sequenced was blood. CDR3 in DNA: TGTGTCAGCTACCCGGGGGGGGGGCGCGGCCAGCCCCAGCATTTT. Protein: CVSYPGGGRGQPQHF. Based on the CDR3 plus reference TRBV7-6 and TRBJ1-5, the full variable domain is GAGVSQSPRYKVTKRGQDVALRCDPISGHVSLYWYRQALGQGPEFLTYFNYEAQQDKSGLPNDRFSAERPEGSISTLTIQRTEQRDSAMYRCVSYPGGGRGQPQHFGDGTRLSIL.